One sample yielded the 21 T cell receptor beta chains listed below, sequenced in a study of T cells in Graves' hyperthyroidism and ophthalmopathy. TCR beta CDR3 regions were amplified from RNA transcripts. The HTBI primer set served for first-round RT-PCR of the TCR CDR3. TCRdb used MiXCR to reprocess the multiplex PCR reads, holding one entry per CDR3 protein. There are under 700,000 distinct CDR3 sequences in the sample; around 15% occur only once, and 15% to 20% lies in the top ten. What was sequenced was blood. All receptors come from a woman between 18 and 30 years old with Graves' hyperthyroidism.

This clonotype was counted many times. The chain has TRBV12-3 or TRBV12-4 and TRBJ2-3; the D call may be TRBD1 or TRBD2 (6 bases each). The V end was cut by 6 bases, the J end by 3 bases, with 16 bases between. The CDR3 contains 15 residues. The CDR3 DNA reads TGTGCCAGCAGCCTCGGTTCGGGGGCGACAGATACGCAGTATTTT. Residues: CASSLGSGATDTQYF.

This clonotype appeared many times. The chain links TRBV6-2 or TRBV6-3 to TRBJ2-1, with D uncertain. With 4 bases removed from V and 0 bases from J, the gap between germline ends came to 10 bases. The CDR3 length is 15 residues. Germline V lookup: CDR1 MNHEY, CDR2 SVGEGT. CDR3 DNA sequence: TGTGCCAGCAGTTCCGCTACGTCCTCCTACAATGAGCAGTTCTTC. This codes for CASSSATSSYNEQFF.

Concerning this clonotype: A junction boundary mismatches the germline segment, possibly from a read error. This chain links TRBV20-1 with TRBJ1-1; D remains ambiguous. The CDR3 has 13 residues. Germline V lookup: CDR1 DFQATT, CDR2 SNEGSKA (reference sequence). Here the CDR3 reads CSAGPKGRSDAFF. Here the CDR3 DNA reads TGCAGTGCTGGACCCAAAGGGCGCTCTGACGCTTTCTTT.

This chain uses TRBV6-1 with TRBJ2-7; 7 nucleotides line up with TRBD1. V shed 4 bases, J shed 0 bases, and the junction held 3 bases outside the gene matches. The CDR3 extends over 14 amino acids. Germline CDR1 MNHNS, CDR2 SASEGT. CDR3 loop: CASSANRGSYEQYF. The CDR3 DNA reads as TGTGCCAGCAGTGCAAACAGGGGCTCCTACGAGCAGTACTTC.

This clonotype was observed at least ten times. The J gene is TRBJ2-3, the V gene TRBV6-2 or TRBV6-3; 8 positions agree with TRBD2. Germline CDR1 is MNHEY and CDR2 is SVGEGT. J lost 6 bases, V lost 4 bases, and 9 bases had no gene match. This CDR3 comprises 15 residues. The CDR3 sequence is CASSSKGLENDTQYF. Here the CDR3 DNA reads TGTGCCAGCAGTTCTAAGGGACTAGAGAACGATACGCAGTATTTT.

In its sample, this clonotype was seen many times. The V call is TRBV5-6, the J call TRBJ2-3; D gene uncertain. The germline V and J ends were trimmed by 2 bases and 2 bases, with 9 bases remaining between them. The CDR3 is 14 residues long. Germline values: CDR1 SGHDT, CDR2 YYEEEE. The CDR3, as DNA: TGTGCCAGCAGCTTTGCGGAAACCACAGATACGCAGTATTTT. The encoded protein is CASSFAETTDTQYF.

The chain combines TRBV5-1 with TRBJ1-2; a possible D gene is TRBD1 (6 bases). From germline, CDR1 is SGHRS and CDR2 YFSETQ. V shed 4 bases and J shed 0 bases, with 13 bases lying between them. The CDR3 sequence is 15 residues long. For the CDR3, the DNA is TGCGCCAGCAGCCTGTCGACAGGCCCTAACTATGGCTACACCTTC. Protein product: CASSLSTGPNYGYTF.

Many counts were recorded for this clonotype. The chain links TRBV12-3 or TRBV12-4 to TRBJ2-5, with D possibly matching TRBD2 (6 bases). Trimming took 4 bases from V and 1 from J, leaving 16 bases between them. This CDR3 contains 16 residues. CDR3 region: CASSSSIGRSQETQYF. The DNA for the CDR3 is TGTGCCAGCAGTTCATCAATCGGGAGATCCCAAGAGACCCAGTACTTC.

This clonotype has ten or more counts. The CDR3 coding sequence is TGTGCCAGCAGCCCTTTGGGGTCCTCCGGGCGGAACTATGGCTACACCTTC. Its translation is CASSPLGSSGRNYGYTF. This rearrangement joins TRBV2 to TRBJ1-2; D ambiguous. The ends were cut back, 6 bases at V and 2 bases at J, with 22 bases in the middle. The germline gives CDR1 SNHLY, CDR2 FYNNEI. The CDR3 runs 17 residues.

This clonotype was seen more than once but under ten times. The chain couples TRBV6-1 to TRBJ1-4; unclear D gene. The V end was cut by 10 bases, the J end by 3 bases, with 18 bases between. Germline V gives CDR1 MNHNS, CDR2 SASEGT. CDR3 length equals 15 residues. DNA for the CDR3: TGTGCCACCCACCGAGGCCGATCGGCTAATGAAAAACTGTTTTTT. This codes for CATHRGRSANEKLFF.

This clonotype was recorded at least ten times. The CDR3 loop is CASSDTGSGTEAFF. CDR3 DNA: TGTGCCAGCAGTGATACGGGATCTGGGACTGAAGCTTTCTTT. The V gene is TRBV6-1, the J gene TRBJ1-1, with unresolved D. Per germline, CDR1 MNHNS and CDR2 SASEGT. V was pared by 3 bases and J by 5 bases, with 13 bases between. The CDR3 sequence is 14 residues long.

In its sample, this clonotype was seen many times. The chain joins TRBV6-1 to TRBJ2-7, with TRBD2 identical over 12 bases. Germline loops: CDR1 MNHNS, CDR2 SASEGT. Trimming cost V 5 bases and J 7 bases; bases outside gene matches: 9. This CDR3 spans 15 amino acids. This CDR3 reads CASSSLAGGPWEQYF. The CDR3 region has the DNA TGTGCCAGCAGTTCCCTAGCGGGAGGGCCTTGGGAGCAGTACTTC.

This clonotype was detected only a few times. The rearrangement joins TRBV6-1 to TRBJ1-5; the match to TRBD1 covers 8 bases. The CDR3 is made up of 15 amino acids. V shed 5 bases, J shed 1 base, and the junction held 4 bases outside the gene matches. Germline V lookup: CDR1 MNHNS, CDR2 SASEGT. The CDR3 nucleotides are TGTGCCAGCAGTTCATACAGGGGGAGCAATCAGCCCCAGCATTTT. Encoded protein: CASSSYRGSNQPQHF.

This clonotype appeared a few times. V gene TRBV29-1 combines with J gene TRBJ2-3; D remains ambiguous. Germline-derived CDR1 and CDR2 are SQVTM and ANQGSEA. The V end lost 8 bases, the J end lost 5 bases, and 11 bases lay between the germline ends. The CDR3 has 11 amino acids. The chain's CDR3 is CSLNKGDTQYF. DNA of the CDR3: TGCAGCTTAAACAAGGGAGATACGCAGTATTTT.

As DNA, the CDR3 is TGCGCCAGCAGCCAGATAAGGACAGGGGACAACGAGCAGTACTTC. Its translation is CASSQIRTGDNEQYF. J is TRBJ2-7 and V is TRBV4-3; 9 bases match TRBD1. Germline V gene data show CDR1 as LGHNA and CDR2 as YSLEER. The CDR3 loop spans 15 amino acids. The V gene end was trimmed by 3 bases and the J gene end by 5 bases; junction bases not matched to a gene: 8.

This clonotype came up many times. This sequence joins TRBV2 and TRBJ1-2; 8 nucleotides line up with TRBD1. The CDR3 totals 15 residues. From germline, CDR1 is SNHLY and CDR2 FYNNEI. V lost 6 bases and J lost 7; bases outside the gene matches: 13. CDR3 loop: CASRLPFGQGRGYTF. DNA of the CDR3: TGTGCCAGCAGATTACCCTTCGGACAGGGACGTGGCTACACCTTC. Supplemented by reference TRBV2 and TRBJ1-2, the full variable domain reads EPEVTQTPSHQVTQMGQEVILRCVPISNHLYFYWYRQILGQKVEFLVSFYNNEISEKSEIFDDQFSVERPDGSNFTLKIRSTKLEDSAMYFCASRLPFGQGRGYTFGSGTRLTVV.

This clonotype has only a few counts. The V gene is TRBV6-1, the J gene TRBJ2-1; possibly TRBD1 or TRBD2 for D (5 bases each). Trimming removed 5 bases from V and 0 bases from J, with 11 bases in between. CDR3 size: 15 residues. Germline V gene lookup returns CDR1 MNHNS and CDR2 SASEGT. This chain's CDR3 is CASSPWDPSYNEQFF. The CDR3 DNA sequence: TGTGCCAGCAGTCCCTGGGACCCCTCCTACAATGAGCAGTTCTTC.

The table lists this clonotype with many counts. The J gene is TRBJ2-7, the V gene TRBV12-3 or TRBV12-4; no definite D call. The CDR3 has 15 amino acids. V gave up 2 bases and J gave up 0 bases, with 11 bases separating them. DNA for the CDR3: TGTGCCAGCAGTTTAAGTCCCGCGGTCTCCTACGAGCAGTACTTC. Its protein product is CASSLSPAVSYEQYF.

This clonotype was counted many times. The V gene is TRBV7-2, the J gene TRBJ1-1; D is unclear. The V and J ends lost 1 base and 0 bases respectively, with 6 bases between them. From germline, CDR1 is SGHTA and CDR2 FQGNSA. This CDR3 comprises 14 residues. Here the CDR3 DNA reads TGTGCCAGCAGCTTAGACATCATGAACACTGAAGCTTTCTTT. Translating gives CASSLDIMNTEAFF.

In this sample, this clonotype turned up many times. The chain uses TRBV20-1 and TRBJ2-1, with no clear D. Germline V CDR1 and CDR2: DFQATT, SNEGSKA (reference sequence). V shed 1 base and J shed 4 bases, with 14 bases lying between them. The CDR3 is 15 residues long. This CDR3 reads CSARVPTAPYNEQFF. The CDR3 DNA reads as TGCAGTGCTAGAGTCCCCACCGCCCCGTACAATGAGCAGTTCTTC.

This clonotype appeared a few times. This may stem from a read error, because a much larger clone lies one nucleotide away. The chain employs TRBV6-1 and TRBJ2-1, with 10 positions matching TRBD2. The V gene's germline CDR1 is MNHNS and CDR2 SASEGT. The V gene end was trimmed by 5 bases and the J gene end by 6 bases; junction bases not matched to a gene: 7. This CDR3 contains 15 residues. In nucleotides, the CDR3 is TGTGCCAGCAGTAGACCAGCGGGGGGGCTCAATGAGCAGTTCTTC. Protein sequence: CASSRPAGGLNEQFF.